This TCR beta chain was documented in a study of T cell repertoires in aging, cancer and after chemotherapy (dated by TCRdb to between 2018 and 2021). With respect to the entire study: Donors spanned six age groups from 30 or younger to 70 or older, with at least three individuals per group. Control TCR repertoires from healthy donors were recorded across several months to years, and re-sampling revealed clear clonal overlap. The complete dataset included about 8.8 million TCR reads. To examine immunoaging and T cell reconstitution after chemotherapy, the study profiled TCR beta repertoires in peripheral blood from healthy donors and cancer patients. The cohort comprised over 200 cancer patients, some 90 with hematological and around 120 with solid cancers, plus 95 healthy donors as a reference group.

Beyond this particular receptor, the publication reports: In both cancer cohorts, the median generation probability rose over the chemotherapy interval, which suggests that the repertoire was reconstituted through rebound thymic output. Untreated patients with hematological or solid cancers showed significantly lower blood TCR diversity and higher clonality than age-matched healthy donors. The authors noted that the repertoire data do not allow conclusions about immunological memory after chemotherapy. In healthy donors, the decline in TCR diversity with age was mainly due to loss of richness, whereas in cancer patients loss of evenness also played a role.

As a fraction of the sample, this clonotype is medium-sized (0.01 to 0.1%). Its specific antigen is unknown. Within one base of it there is no much larger clone, and no base qualities were kept. Using a mixed TRB-A/B primer pool, multiplex touch-down PCR amplified rearranged TRB sequences covering the V, D and J segments. Illumina adapters and sample indices were added to the amplicons in two consecutive PCR reactions performed with Phusion HS II polymerase. Amplicons were gel-purified using the NucleoSpin Gel and PCR Clean-up kit and were subsequently checked with Qubit and an Agilent 2100 Bioanalyzer. Libraries were sequenced on an Illumina MiSeq using 600-cycle, single-indexed, paired-end runs. In the authors' own workflow: TRB sequences were processed with MiXCR versions 2.12 and 3.0.5. Each unique CDR3 nucleotide sequence was treated as one clone, and only productive sequences with two or more reads were kept. The repertoire metrics were Shannon diversity, evenness, clonality (calculated as one minus evenness), and diversity profiles parameterized by alpha from 0 to 5. The IGoR algorithm was used to calculate generation probabilities for clones in the paired samples taken before and after chemotherapy. In TCRdb, the public reads were trimmed at Q25 with fastp and aligned with MiXCR, with productive beta chains retained. Each entry is one CDR3 protein sequence, shown with its most common DNA and genes. Here the V and J calls rest on TCRdb's processing, not on the authors' analysis. In this sample the table shows thousands of distinct CDR3 sequences, roughly 29% of which occur a single time. The biggest ten clones account for 6.6% of the sample.

TCR beta rearrangements were amplified from genomic DNA extracted from peripheral blood rather than from sorted cells or RNA. Looking up the germline V gene yields CDR1 SGHRS and CDR2 YFSETQ. V is pared back by 2 bases and J by 10 bases, with 18 bases lying between the germline termini. Reading from cysteine to phenylalanine, the CDR3 counts 14 amino acids. Left in the record is the CDR3 DNA by itself, 42 bases read in frame from the first base. The receptor's source is a human donor in good health. This chain joins TRBV5-1 to TRBJ1-2; TRBD1 could be the D gene, as 5 bases match. The material sequenced was blood. This receptor has the CDR3 CASSFGTYDPVYTF. DNA sequence: TGCGCCAGCAGCTTCGGGACTTATGATCCTGTCTACACCTTC.